A single sample is the source of the 9 T cell receptor beta chains below, sequenced in a study of graft-versus-host responses after intestinal transplantation. The table came from immunoSEQ multiplex PCR; TCRdb's copy has only in-frame clones and leaves some out. The sample consists of under 100,000 clones, about 95% of them appearing once. What these receptors recognize is not known. The source material was unstimulated CD4+ T cells sorted from spleen or lymph node cells, sampled before transplant. These receptors originate from a human donor who was the organ donor for an intestinal transplant.

This rearrangement joins TRBV7-3 to TRBJ1-1, with a weak D call TRBD1 (6 bases). Germline loops: CDR1 SGHTA, CDR2 FQGTGA. CDR3 size: 14 residues. Trimming left V 5 bases short and J 4 bases short, with 14 bases between. The CDR3 DNA reads TGTGCCAGCAGCCCCGCAGGGGTAACCACTGAAGCTTTCTTT. Amino acids: CASSPAGVTTEAFF. The full variable domain, in which reference TRBV7-3 and TRBJ1-1 provide the parts outside the CDR3, is GAGVSQTPSNKVTEKGKYVELRCDPISGHTALYWYRQSLGQGPEFLIYFQGTGAADDSGLPNDRFFAVRPEGSVSTLKIQRTERGDSAVYLCASSPAGVTTEAFFGQGTRLTVV.

The V call is TRBV19, the J call TRBJ1-2; possible D gene TRBD1, 5 bases. Trimming removed 11 bases from V and 8 bases from J, with 15 bases in between. CDR1 is LNHDA, CDR2 SQIVND, per germline (reference sequence). The CDR3 is 11 residues long. The CDR3 sequence is CAVTQGMGYTF. The CDR3 coding sequence is TGTGCCGTAACGCAGGGCATGGGCTACACCTTC.

V usage is TRBV7-9 and J usage is TRBJ2-2; tentative D call: TRBD2 (6 bases). The germline V gene encodes CDR1 SEHNR and CDR2 FQNEAQ (reference sequence). Deletions cut 4 bases from V and 0 bases from J, with 9 bases between. The CDR3 extends over 15 amino acids. CDR3 bases: TGTGCCAGCAGCTATGGAGGGGCGAACACCGGGGAGCTGTTTTTT. Protein: CASSYGGANTGELFF.

V gene TRBV29-1 combines with J gene TRBJ1-5; 7 nucleotides align to TRBD1. The V gene end was trimmed by 6 bases and the J gene end by 6 bases; junction bases not matched to a gene: 5. This CDR3 contains 12 residues. Germline CDR1 is SQVTM and CDR2 is ANQGSEA. The CDR3 sequence: CSVRQGGQPQHF. For the CDR3, the DNA is TGCAGCGTCCGACAGGGAGGTCAGCCCCAGCATTTT.

The V and J genes are TRBV7-2 and TRBJ1-1; D unresolved. With 5 bases removed from V and 9 bases from J, the gap between germline ends came to 19 bases. The CDR3 contains 14 residues. CDR1 SGHTA and CDR2 FQGNSA come from the germline V gene. The DNA of the CDR3 is TGTGCCAGCAGCCTCACCGCGGGCCAGTATCAAGCTTTCTTT. Its protein product is CASSLTAGQYQAFF.

The genes are TRBV4-2 and TRBJ1-4, with 11 bases matching TRBD1. Germline CDR1 and CDR2: LGHNA and YNFKEQ. The CDR3 has 17 amino acids. V was pared by 3 bases and J by 11 bases, with 14 bases of the junction left unmatched. CDR3: CASSHTGDRGRSGKLFF. CDR3 sequence (DNA): TGTGCCAGCAGCCACACCGGGGACAGGGGGAGATCTGGGAAACTGTTTTTT.

This sequence joins TRBV19 and TRBJ2-1, with 9 nucleotides matching TRBD1. V was clipped by 3 bases and J by 2 bases; unmatched bases: 5. This CDR3 comprises 16 residues. Germline V gives CDR1 LNHDA, CDR2 SQIVND (reference sequence). The DNA for the CDR3 is TGTGCCAGTAGTATGGGCTGGGACAGGGCCTACAATGAGCAGTTCTTC. Its translation: CASSMGWDRAYNEQFF.

The V and J genes are TRBV5-1 and TRBJ1-6, with D possibly matching TRBD1 (6 bases). The CDR3 is 16 residues long. V was cut by 0 bases and J by 5 bases, with 12 bases left in between. CDR1 SGHRS and CDR2 YFSETQ come from the germline V gene. The CDR3 nucleotides are TGCGCCAGCAGCTTGGCGGTCCGACAGGATAATTCACCCCTCCACTTT. It encodes CASSLAVRQDNSPLHF. Full variable domain (outside the CDR3, taken from reference TRBV5-1 and TRBJ1-6): KAGVTQTPRYLIKTRGQQVTLSCSPISGHRSVSWYQQTPGQGLQFLFEYFSETQRNKGNFPGRFSGRQFSNSRSEMNVSTLELGDSALYLCASSLAVRQDNSPLHFGNGTRLTVT.

The rearrangement joins TRBV5-6 to TRBJ1-6; D remains ambiguous. The V and J ends lost 2 bases and 7 bases respectively, with 13 bases between them. Germline CDR1 and CDR2: SGHDT and YYEEEE. The length of the CDR3 is 15 residues. CDR3 residues: CASSFSGARNSPLHF. The CDR3 DNA follows: TGTGCCAGCAGCTTCTCGGGAGCACGGAATTCACCCCTCCACTTT.